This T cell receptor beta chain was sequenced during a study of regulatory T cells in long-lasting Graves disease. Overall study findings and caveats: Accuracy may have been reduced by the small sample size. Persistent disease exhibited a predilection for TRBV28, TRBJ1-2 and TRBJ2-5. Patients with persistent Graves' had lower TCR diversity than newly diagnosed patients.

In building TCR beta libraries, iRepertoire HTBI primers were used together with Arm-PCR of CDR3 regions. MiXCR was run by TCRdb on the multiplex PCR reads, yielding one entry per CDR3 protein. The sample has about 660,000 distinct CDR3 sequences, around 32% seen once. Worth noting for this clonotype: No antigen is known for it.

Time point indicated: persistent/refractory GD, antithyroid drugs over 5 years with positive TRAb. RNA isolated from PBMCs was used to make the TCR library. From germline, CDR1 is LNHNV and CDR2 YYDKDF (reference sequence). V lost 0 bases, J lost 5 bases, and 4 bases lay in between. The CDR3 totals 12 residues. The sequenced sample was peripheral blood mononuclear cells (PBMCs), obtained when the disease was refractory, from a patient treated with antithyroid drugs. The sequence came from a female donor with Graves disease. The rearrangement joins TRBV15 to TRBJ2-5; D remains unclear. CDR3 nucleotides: TGTGCCACCAGCAGAGATACGGAGACCCAGTACTTC. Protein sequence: CATSRDTETQYF.